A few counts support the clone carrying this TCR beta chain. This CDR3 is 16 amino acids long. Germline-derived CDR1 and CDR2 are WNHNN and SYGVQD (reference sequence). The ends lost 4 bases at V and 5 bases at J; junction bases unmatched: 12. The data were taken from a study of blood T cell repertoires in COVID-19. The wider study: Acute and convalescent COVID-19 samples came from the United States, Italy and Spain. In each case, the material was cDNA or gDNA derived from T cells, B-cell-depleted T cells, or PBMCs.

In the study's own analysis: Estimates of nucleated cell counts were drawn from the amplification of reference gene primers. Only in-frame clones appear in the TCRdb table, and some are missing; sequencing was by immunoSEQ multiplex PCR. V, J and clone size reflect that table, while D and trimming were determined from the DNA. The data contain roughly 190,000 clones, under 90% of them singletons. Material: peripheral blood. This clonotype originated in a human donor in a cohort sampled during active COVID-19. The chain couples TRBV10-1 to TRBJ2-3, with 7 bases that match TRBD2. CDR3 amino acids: CASSAGVAGLRDTQYF. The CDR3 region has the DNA TGCGCCAGCAGTGCCGGGGTAGCGGGCCTTAGAGATACGCAGTATTTT.